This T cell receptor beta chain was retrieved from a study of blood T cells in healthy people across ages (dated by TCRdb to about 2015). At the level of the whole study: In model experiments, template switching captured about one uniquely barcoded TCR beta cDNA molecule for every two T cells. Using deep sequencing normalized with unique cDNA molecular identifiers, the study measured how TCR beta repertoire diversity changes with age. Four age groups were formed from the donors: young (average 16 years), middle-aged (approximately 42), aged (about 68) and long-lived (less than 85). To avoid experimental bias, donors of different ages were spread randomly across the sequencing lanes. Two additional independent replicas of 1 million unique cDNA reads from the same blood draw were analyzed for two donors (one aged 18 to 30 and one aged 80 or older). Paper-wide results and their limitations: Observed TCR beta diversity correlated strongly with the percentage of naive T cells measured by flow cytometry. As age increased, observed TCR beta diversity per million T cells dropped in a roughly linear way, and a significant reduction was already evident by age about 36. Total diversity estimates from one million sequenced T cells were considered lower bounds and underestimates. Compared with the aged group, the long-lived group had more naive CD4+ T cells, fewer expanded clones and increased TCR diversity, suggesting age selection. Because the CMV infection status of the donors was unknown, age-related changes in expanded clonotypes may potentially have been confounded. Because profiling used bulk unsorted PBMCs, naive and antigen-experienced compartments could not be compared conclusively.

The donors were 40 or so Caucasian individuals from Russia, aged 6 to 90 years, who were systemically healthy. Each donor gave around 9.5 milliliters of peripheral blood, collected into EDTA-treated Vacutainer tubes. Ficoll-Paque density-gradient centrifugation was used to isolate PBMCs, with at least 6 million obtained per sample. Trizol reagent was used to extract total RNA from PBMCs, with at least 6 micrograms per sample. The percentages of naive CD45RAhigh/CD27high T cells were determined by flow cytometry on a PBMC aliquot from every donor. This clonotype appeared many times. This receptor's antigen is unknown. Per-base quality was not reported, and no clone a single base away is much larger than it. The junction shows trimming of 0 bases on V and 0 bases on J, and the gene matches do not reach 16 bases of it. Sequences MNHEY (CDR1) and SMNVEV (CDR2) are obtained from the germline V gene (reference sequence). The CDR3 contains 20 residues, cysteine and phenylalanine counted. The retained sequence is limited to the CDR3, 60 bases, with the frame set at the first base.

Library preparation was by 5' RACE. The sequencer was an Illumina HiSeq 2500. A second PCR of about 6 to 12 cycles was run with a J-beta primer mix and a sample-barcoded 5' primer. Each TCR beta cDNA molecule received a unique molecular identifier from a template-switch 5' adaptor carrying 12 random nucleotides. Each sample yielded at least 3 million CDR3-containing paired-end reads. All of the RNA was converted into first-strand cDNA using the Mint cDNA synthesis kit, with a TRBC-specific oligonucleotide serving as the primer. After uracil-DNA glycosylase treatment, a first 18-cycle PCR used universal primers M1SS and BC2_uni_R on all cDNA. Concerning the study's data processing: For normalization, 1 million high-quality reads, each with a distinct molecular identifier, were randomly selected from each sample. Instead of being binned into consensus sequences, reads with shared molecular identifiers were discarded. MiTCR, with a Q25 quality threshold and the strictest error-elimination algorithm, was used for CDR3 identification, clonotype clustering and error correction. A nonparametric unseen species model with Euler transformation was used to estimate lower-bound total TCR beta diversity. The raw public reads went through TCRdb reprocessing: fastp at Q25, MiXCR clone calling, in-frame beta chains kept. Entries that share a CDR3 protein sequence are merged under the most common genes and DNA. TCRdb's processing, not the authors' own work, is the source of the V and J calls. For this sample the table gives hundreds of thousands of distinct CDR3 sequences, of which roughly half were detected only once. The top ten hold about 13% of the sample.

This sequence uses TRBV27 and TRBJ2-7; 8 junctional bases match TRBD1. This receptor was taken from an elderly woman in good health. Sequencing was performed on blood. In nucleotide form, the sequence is TGTGCCAGCAGTTTATCAACCCAGGGGGCAAGCGGGCGAAGCTCCTACGAGCAGTACTTC. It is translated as CASSLSTQGASGRSSYEQYF.